The entry below gives a single T cell receptor beta chain sequence along with its context. No antigen is known for it. According to the study, genomic DNA was the template for TCR beta VDJ and CDR3 profiling. Via MiXCR, TCRdb re-called the reads, giving one row per CDR3 protein. The sample lists 200,000 to 300,000 distinct CDR3 sequences; approximately 82% were seen once. The entry originates in a study of CD8+CD57+ T cells in acquired aplastic anemia. Overall study findings and caveats: CD8+ Simpson's diversity in patients was not significantly different from that in controls.

The CDR3 is 15 residues long. Those patients picked for sequencing had displayed CD8+CD57+ cell expansion on flow cytometry. The sequencing input was sorted CD4+, CD8+, or CD8+CD57+ T cells (not recorded which) from PBMCs. The receptor's source is a human donor with aplastic anemia. The V gene is TRBV12-2, the J gene TRBJ1-1. TRBV12-2 is noted as a pseudogene. DNA for the CDR3: TGTGCAAGTCGCTTGGGACTAGCGGGGGGGCCCGGGGAGTTCTTT. Translated: CASRLGLAGGPGEFF.